What follows are 10 T cell receptor beta chains derived from one specimen sequenced in a study of blood T cell repertoires in COVID-19. Repertoires were generated with immunoSEQ multiplex PCR, while TCRdb's copy carries only in-frame clones and drops some. The sample includes 95,000 to 150,000 clones, approximately 85% of them seen just once. Sequencing used peripheral blood. These receptors originate from a woman over 75 with COVID-19, enrolled during active disease.

The V call is TRBV28, the J call TRBJ1-5, with D hard to call. Germline CDR1 is MDHEN and CDR2 is SYDVKM. The CDR3 runs to 14 residues. Trimming left V 3 bases short and J 4 bases short, with 10 bases between. The CDR3 reads CASSFEAENQPQHF. CDR3 sequence (DNA): TGTGCCAGCAGTTTCGAGGCAGAGAATCAGCCCCAGCATTTT. Using reference TRBV28 and TRBJ1-5 for the parts outside the CDR3, the full variable domain is DVKVTQSSRYLVKRTGEKVFLECVQDMDHENMFWYRQDPGLGLRLIYFSYDVKMKEKGDIPEGYSVSREKKERFSLILESASTNQTSMYLCASSFEAENQPQHFGDGTRLSIL.

The gene calls are TRBV14 and TRBJ2-5, with TRBD1 matching 7 bases. J gave up 8 bases and V 1 base, and 13 bases lay outside the gene matches. Germline loops: CDR1 SGHDN, CDR2 FVKESK. The CDR3 loop spans 16 amino acids. The CDR3 nucleotides are TGTGCCAGCAGCCAAGCCCTGACAGGGTCGGGGAAAACCCAGTACTTC. As protein: CASSQALTGSGKTQYF.

The chain joins TRBV4-3 to TRBJ2-1, with a tentative D call TRBD2 (6 bases). The V end lost 0 bases, the J end lost 7 bases, and 19 bases lay between the germline ends. The CDR3 is 17 residues long. Germline CDR1 and CDR2: LGHNA and YSLEER. The CDR3 sequence: CASSQEHGGIYLNEQFF. The CDR3 DNA sequence: TGCGCCAGCAGCCAAGAGCATGGCGGGATTTATTTGAATGAGCAGTTCTTC.

The chain uses TRBV28 and TRBJ2-7, with 8 bases lining up with TRBD1. This CDR3 has 14 amino acids. Trimming removed 3 bases from V and 7 bases from J; junction bases left unmatched: 8. The germline V gene has CDR1 MDHEN and CDR2 SYDVKM. CDR3 protein: CASSLSHRGDEQYF. CDR3 bases: TGTGCCAGCAGTTTGTCCCACAGGGGGGATGAGCAGTACTTC.

This clone was counted a single time. J is TRBJ2-7 and V is TRBV4-1, with D possibly being TRBD2 (6 bases). The CDR3 covers 15 residues. Deletions cut 4 bases from V and 0 bases from J, with 13 bases between. The germline V gene has CDR1 MGHRA and CDR2 YSYEKL. CDR3 nucleotides: TGCGCCAGCAGCCTTGGGCGGGGTGGCTCCTACGAGCAGTACTTC. It encodes CASSLGRGGSYEQYF.

The chain employs TRBV6-5 and TRBJ2-2; weak D call: TRBD2 (5 bases). V was shortened by 6 bases and J by 8 bases, with 7 bases between the two germline ends. The germline V gene has CDR1 MNHEY and CDR2 SVGAGI. The CDR3 contains 11 residues. CDR3 in DNA: TGTGCCAGCAGAAGGAGGGGGGAGCTGTTTTTT. Protein sequence: CASRRRGELFF.

This chain joins TRBV27 and TRBJ2-5; the match to TRBD1 covers 8 bases. Losses at the gene ends were 4 bases for V and 1 base for J; bases not matched to a gene: 26. CDR1 and CDR2 (germline): MNHEY, SMNVEV (reference sequence). The CDR3 extends over 22 amino acids. The CDR3 is CASSSTPVLARTGFPSQETQYF. CDR3 nucleotide sequence: TGTGCCAGCAGTTCGACCCCGGTTTTGGCCCGGACAGGGTTCCCGTCCCAAGAGACCCAGTACTTC.

This clone has only a few counts. The J gene is TRBJ1-6, the V gene TRBV9, with no clear D. The CDR3 runs to 14 residues. Germline assignment: CDR1 SGDLS and CDR2 YYNGEE. V was pared by 0 bases and J by 10 bases, with 11 bases between. The CDR3 DNA reads TGTGCCAGCAGCGTAGCCGGGCGCGGGTCACCCCTCCACTTT. It is translated as CASSVAGRGSPLHF.

CDR3 bases: TGTGCCAGCAGTTTAACTAGCAGAAACTACGAGCAGTACTTC. Translation gives CASSLTSRNYEQYF. The chain recombines TRBV28 with TRBJ2-7; D perhaps matches TRBD2 (6 bases). Germline CDR1 is MDHEN and CDR2 is SYDVKM. Trimming shortened V by 2 bases and J by 3 bases, and 11 bases separated the two germline ends. The CDR3 consists of 14 residues. The variable domain in full, with the rest retrieved from reference TRBV28 and TRBJ2-7, is DVKVTQSSRYLVKRTGEKVFLECVQDMDHENMFWYRQDPGLGLRLIYFSYDVKMKEKGDIPEGYSVSREKKERFSLILESASTNQTSMYLCASSLTSRNYEQYFGPGTRLTVT.

The gene calls are TRBV21-1 and TRBJ2-1; the D segment call TRBD2 is taken from the table without a DNA check. TRBV21-1 has pseudogene status. CDR3 length: 21 residues. The chain's CDR3 is CASSKGQGTSGRFLVRGEQFF. The CDR3 coding sequence is TGTGCCAGCAGCAAAGGACAAGGGACTAGCGGGAGGTTTCTCGTGAGGGGTGAGCAGTTCTTC.